Listed below are T cell receptor beta chains from one sample, sequenced in a study of cytomegalovirus exposure and HLA in healthy donors. The method was immunoSEQ multiplex PCR; TCRdb's version includes in-frame clones alone and lacks a portion of them. The table records about 150,000 clones, 65% to 75% of them present only once. The material sequenced was PBMCs. The receptor source for this set is a man younger than 35 in good health and CMV-seronegative. Both conserved end residues are part of each CDR3. A D gene is named only where the DNA matches it firmly. Rows give clone size only sometimes, using once, few, many, or a class for an expanded clone.

J | length | V | D | size | DNA | CDR3
TRBJ1-2 | 13 | TRBV2 | NA | NA | TGTGCCAGCAGGGCATTACAACCTTATGGCTACACCTTC | CASRALQPYGYTF
TRBJ1-2 | 14 | TRBV28 | NA | NA | TGTGCCAGCAGTACGATAGGGGGTAACTATGGCTACACCTTC | CASSTIGGNYGYTF
TRBJ1-2 | 15 | TRBV27 | NA | NA | TGTGCCAGCGCCCGACAGACCCCGTGGAGTTATGGCTACACCTTC | CASARQTPWSYGYTF
TRBJ1-2 | 15 | TRBV6-4 | TRBD1 | NA | TGTGCCAGCCGAGAATCCCCGACAGGGGGCTATGGCTACACCTTC | CASRESPTGGYGYTF
TRBJ2-1 | 11 | TRBV11-2 | NA | NA | TGTGCCAGCAGCCTATATACTGAGCAGTTCTTC | CASSLYTEQFF
TRBJ2-4 | 14 | TRBV7-2 | NA | NA | TGTGCCAGCAGCTTAAATCTAGCCAAAAACATTCAGTACTTC | CASSLNLAKNIQYF
TRBJ2-5 | 17 | TRBV7-2 | TRBD1 | NA | TGTGCCAGCAGGCCACTTGGCTGGGACAGGGTGATGGAGACCCAGTACTTC | CASRPLGWDRVMETQYF
TRBJ1-2 | 15 | TRBV2 | NA | once | TGTGCCAGCAGTTCCGTGGGGGCGGCTAACTATGGCTACACCTTC | CASSSVGAANYGYTF
TRBJ1-5 | 17 | TRBV5-6 | TRBD1 | NA | TGTGCCAGCAGCTCCTCTGGACGGGACAGGGGGTATCAGCCCCAGCATTTT | CASSSSGRDRGYQPQHF
TRBJ1-1 | 13 | TRBV7-7 | TRBD1 | NA | TGTGCCAGCAGCACGGACAGGGACACTGAAGCTTTCTTT | CASSTDRDTEAFF
TRBJ1-6 | 15 | TRBV18 | TRBD1 | few | TGTGCCAGCTCTCGGGACAGGGAACGGAATTCACCCCTCCACTTT | CASSRDRERNSPLHF
TRBJ1-2 | 13 | TRBV15 | NA | NA | TGTGCCACCAGCAGAGAAAGTGGGGGTAGCGGCACCTTC | CATSRESGGSGTF
TRBJ1-5 | 14 | TRBV6-1 | TRBD1 | NA | TGTGCCAGCAGCGTGGACAGGGCCGGTCAGCCCCAGCATTTT | CASSVDRAGQPQHF
TRBJ2-7 | 12 | TRBV7-2 | NA | NA | TGTGCCAGCAGCGCGCAGGGCTACGAGCAGTACTTC | CASSAQGYEQYF
TRBJ1-1 | 16 | TRBV4-2 | TRBD1 | few | TGTGCCAGCAGCCAAAGCGTTGAAGGGGGCGGCACTGAAGCTTTCTTT | CASSQSVEGGGTEAFF
TRBJ2-2 | 16 | TRBV7-2 | TRBD1 | NA | TGTGCCAGCAGCCTCCGGACAGGGCGGGTAACCGGGGAGCTGTTTTTT | CASSLRTGRVTGELFF
TRBJ1-1 | 14 | TRBV27 | NA | NA | TGTGCCAGCAGTTTATCGAGGGCATTTGCTGAAGCTTTCTTT | CASSLSRAFAEAFF
TRBJ1-5 | 16 | TRBV6-6 | TRBD1 | NA | TGTGCCAGCAGTTTGGCACAGGGGGTTAGCAATCAGCCCCAGCATTTT | CASSLAQGVSNQPQHF
TRBJ2-1 | 17 | TRBV5-1 | TRBD2 | NA | TGCGCCAGCAGCCTAGGGACTAGCGGGGGGGCCGACCAGAAGCAGTTCTTC | CASSLGTSGGADQKQFF
TRBJ1-1 | 15 | TRBV5-6 | NA | NA | TGTGCCAGCAGCTCGGGGGGTGGGGGGCCCACTGAAGCTTTCTTT | CASSSGGGGPTEAFF
TRBJ1-2 | 13 | TRBV18 | NA | NA | TGTGCCAGCTCACCAATCCAGGCCTATGGCTACACCTTC | CASSPIQAYGYTF
TRBJ1-3 | 13 | TRBV10-1 | NA | NA | TGCGCCAGCACGGGGGGCTCTGGAAACACCATATATTTT | CASTGGSGNTIYF
TRBJ2-1 | 16 | TRBV2 | TRBD1 | NA | TGTGCCAGCAGTCAGACAGGGGCGCGCTCCTACAATGAGCAGTTCTTC | CASSQTGARSYNEQFF
TRBJ2-3 | 15 | TRBV4-3 | TRBD2 | NA | TGCGCCAGCAGCCAGGTCAACAGGCGGGGGGATACGCAGTATTTT | CASSQVNRRGDTQYF
TRBJ1-5 | 18 | TRBV4-1 | NA | few | TGCGCCAGCAGCCAAGGCGGCCAAACGGCGCTCTCCAGGGAGCCCCAGCATTTT | CASSQGGQTALSREPQHF
TRBJ2-1 | 16 | TRBV19 | TRBD2 | NA | TGTGCCAGTAGTATAGGATCTAGCGGGGGGCGCAATGAGCAGTTCTTC | CASSIGSSGGRNEQFF
TRBJ1-4 | 13 | TRBV27 | NA | few | TGTGCCAGCAGTTTAGCAATTGGCGAAAAACTGTTTTTT | CASSLAIGEKLFF
TRBJ1-4 | 17 | TRBV4-1 | TRBD1 | NA | TGCGCCAGCAGCCACCCTATCCGGGGACAGCATAATGAAAAACTGTTTTTT | CASSHPIRGQHNEKLFF
TRBJ2-7 | 14 | TRBV5-1 | TRBD1 | NA | TGCGCCAGCTATCCAGGAGGACAGGAGAGGGAGCAGTACTTC | CASYPGGQEREQYF
TRBJ2-5 | 16 | TRBV10-3 | TRBD1 | NA | TGTGCCATCAGTGAGCCATCATCGACAGGGACCCGCGCCCAGTACTTC | CAISEPSSTGTRAQYF
TRBJ2-5 | 15 | TRBV6-1 | NA | NA | TGTGCCAGCAGTGAAATAAGACAGACTCAAGAGACCCAGTACTTC | CASSEIRQTQETQYF
TRBJ1-5 | 15 | TRBV6-5 | TRBD1 | NA | TGTGCCAGCAGACAGGGGGGTTATAGCAATCAGCCCCAGCATTTT | CASRQGGYSNQPQHF
TRBJ1-6 | 13 | TRBV19 | NA | NA | TGTGCCAGTAGCGATTCAGGGCTTAGGGCCCTCCACTTT | CASSDSGLRALHF